The sample holds a few counts of the clone carrying this T cell receptor beta chain. Its antigen is unidentified. The entry originates in a study of identical twins. Study-level points and caveats: Within twin pairs, the out-of-frame alpha sequences they shared showed excess low generation probability. Fewer insertions characterized abundant cord blood beta clonotypes, whereas memory repertoires showed none. Out-of-frame TCR alpha sharing observed in monozygotic twins exceeded model estimates.

Germline V gene sequence: CDR1 SEHNR, CDR2 FQNEAQ (reference sequence). The CDR3 length is 14 residues. V lost 3 bases to trimming and J lost 4 bases; unmatched junction nucleotides: 4. MiXCR was run by TCRdb on the 5' RACE reads, yielding one entry per CDR3 protein. The repertoire holds more than 200,000 distinct CDR3 sequences, around 9.6% seen once, with around 5% in the top ten. The TCR was taken from a woman between 18 and 29 years old in good health. The specimen was memory (CD45RO+) T cells sorted from blood. The chain recombines TRBV7-9 with TRBJ1-1; 8 bases agree with TRBD1. The CDR3 sequence is CASSFAGTGTEAFF. CDR3 coding DNA: TGTGCCAGCAGCTTCGCCGGGACAGGCACTGAAGCTTTCTTT.